A selection of T cell receptor beta chains follows, all from one sample in a study of cytomegalovirus exposure and HLA in healthy donors. Libraries were prepared by immunoSEQ multiplex PCR; TCRdb keeps only in-frame clonotypes and omits some of them. The sample consists of about 130,000 clones, 80% to 90% of them appearing once. The sequencing sample was made of PBMCs. The receptors shown here come from a woman in her thirties in good health and CMV-seropositive. Both conserved end residues are part of each CDR3. The D gene is left open where the match is weak. The listing skips clone size in some rows; elsewhere it reads once, few, many or a size class.

V gene	D gene	clone size	J gene	CDR3 protein	CDR3 DNA
TRBV18	TRBD1	few	TRBJ2-1	CASSPIGQGGYNEQFF	TGTGCCAGCTCACCAATCGGACAGGGGGGATACAATGAGCAGTTCTTC
TRBV5-1	-	-	TRBJ2-1	CASSLGVGIYNEQFF	TGCGCCAGCAGCTTGGGTGTCGGGATCTACAATGAGCAGTTCTTC
TRBV18	-	-	TRBJ1-2	CASSPFGGTDYGYTF	TGTGCCAGCTCACCATTCGGGGGAACCGACTATGGCTACACCTTC
TRBV27	-	few	TRBJ1-5	CASSANPGSNQPQHF	TGTGCCAGCAGTGCGAATCCAGGGAGCAATCAGCCCCAGCATTTT
TRBV10-3	TRBD1	-	TRBJ1-6	CAIRVTGGEGSPLHF	TGTGCCATCAGGGTGACAGGGGGCGAGGGTTCACCCCTCCACTTT
TRBV27	-	-	TRBJ1-3	CASSLYPNRVAGNTIYF	TGTGCCAGCAGTCTGTATCCGAACAGGGTCGCTGGAAACACCATATATTTT
TRBV5-1	-	-	TRBJ2-5	CASSVQGKETQYF	TGCGCCAGCAGCGTCCAGGGTAAAGAGACCCAGTACTTC
TRBV27	TRBD2	-	TRBJ2-7	CASSPALAGTFYEQYF	TGTGCCAGCAGTCCCGCCCTAGCGGGAACCTTCTACGAGCAGTACTTC
TRBV6-5	-	-	TRBJ1-2	CASRMTGLDLDTF	TGTGCCAGCAGAATGACTGGTTTGGATCTGGACACCTTC
TRBV6-5	-	-	TRBJ2-5	CASSYGGDETQYF	TGTGCCAGCAGTTACGGCGGAGACGAGACCCAGTACTTC
TRBV4-1	-	-	TRBJ2-7	CASSQDLYYEQYF	TGCGCCAGCAGCCAAGATTTATACTACGAGCAGTACTTC
TRBV9	-	-	TRBJ2-2	CASMRGSGNTGELFF	TGTGCCAGCATGCGGGGAAGTGGGAACACCGGGGAGCTGTTTTTT
TRBV6-1	-	-	TRBJ1-5	CASSEAGFEGQPQHF	TGTGCCAGCAGTGAAGCAGGGTTTGAGGGCCAGCCCCAGCATTTT
TRBV28	TRBD2	once	TRBJ2-1	CASSLAGGPDEQFF	TGTGCCAGCAGTTTAGCGGGGGGGCCGGATGAGCAGTTCTTC
TRBV6-5	-	once	TRBJ2-5	CASGPRDQETQYF	TGTGCCAGCGGTCCACGGGACCAAGAGACCCAGTACTTC
TRBV6-5	-	few	TRBJ2-7	CASSYSWSGNYEQYF	TGTGCCAGCAGTTACTCGTGGTCAGGAAACTACGAGCAGTACTTC
TRBV25-1	-	-	TRBJ1-6	CASRATTQGQALHF	TGTGCCAGCCGCGCAACTACACAGGGTCAAGCCCTCCACTTT
TRBV28	TRBD1	-	TRBJ1-5	CASLDRDRQPQHF	TGTGCCAGCTTAGACAGGGATCGTCAGCCCCAGCATTTT
TRBV7-9	-	-	TRBJ2-1	CASSPGLLKDEQFF	TGTGCCAGCAGCCCAGGACTTCTCAAGGATGAGCAGTTCTTC
TRBV4-1	-	-	TRBJ1-2	CASSHNGAGYTF	TGCGCCAGCAGCCATAACGGAGCTGGCTACACCTTC
TRBV19	TRBD2	once	TRBJ2-1	CASSKGLAGGNEQFF	TGTGCCAGTAGTAAGGGACTAGCGGGAGGCAATGAGCAGTTCTTC
TRBV2	-	-	TRBJ2-2	CASSVLPDTGELFF	TGTGCCAGCAGTGTGCTACCTGACACCGGGGAGCTGTTTTTT
TRBV18	TRBD1	-	TRBJ1-5	CASSPDRGGNQPQHF	TGTGCCAGCTCACCAGACAGGGGAGGTAATCAGCCCCAGCATTTT
TRBV28	TRBD2	-	TRBJ2-7	CASSLGGTGHYEQYF	TGTGCCAGCAGTTTGGGGGGGACGGGGCACTACGAGCAGTACTTC
TRBV15	-	once	TRBJ1-4	CATSSRGAGEKLFF	TGTGCCACCAGCAGCAGAGGCGCGGGTGAAAAACTGTTTTTT
TRBV19	TRBD1	-	TRBJ2-1	CASTIYRGANNEQFF	TGTGCCAGTACCATCTACAGGGGCGCCAACAATGAGCAGTTCTTC
TRBV27	-	-	TRBJ2-1	CASRPGAPDDEQFF	TGTGCCAGCAGGCCAGGGGCACCAGATGATGAGCAGTTCTTC
TRBV30	-	once	TRBJ1-4	CAWSVQDLGREKLFF	TGTGCCTGGAGTGTACAGGATCTAGGTAGGGAAAAACTGTTTTTT
TRBV4-1	-	-	TRBJ2-1	CASSQDFGGEQFF	TGCGCCAGCAGCCAAGATTTCGGGGGTGAGCAGTTCTTC
TRBV2	TRBD1	-	TRBJ1-5	CASSAVGQGPNQPQHF	TGTGCCAGCAGCGCGGTCGGACAGGGACCCAATCAGCCCCAGCATTTT
TRBV5-1	-	-	TRBJ2-7	CASSLEAGVSYEQYF	TGCGCCAGCAGCTTGGAGGCAGGGGTTTCCTACGAGCAGTACTTC
TRBV5-1	TRBD1	-	TRBJ1-4	CASSSGQDQEKLFF	TGCGCCAGCAGCTCTGGACAGGATCAGGAAAAACTGTTTTTT
TRBV27	TRBD1	-	TRBJ2-1	CASSGTGTGPWGEQFF	TGTGCCAGCAGTGGAACGGGGACAGGCCCGTGGGGTGAGCAGTTCTTC
TRBV2	-	-	TRBJ2-7	CASNGGSGEQYF	TGTGCCAGCAATGGGGGGAGTGGCGAGCAGTACTTC
TRBV7-9	TRBD2	-	TRBJ2-7	CASSQTVLGGYEQYF	TGTGCCAGCAGCCAGACAGTATTGGGGGGGTACGAGCAGTACTTC
TRBV9	TRBD2	-	TRBJ2-5	CASSVGWSGGVETQYF	TGTGCCAGCAGCGTAGGTTGGAGCGGGGGGGTGGAGACCCAGTACTTC
TRBV4-1	TRBD2	-	TRBJ2-3	CASSRPAGGTDTQYF	TGCGCCAGCAGCCGGCCAGCGGGGGGTACAGATACGCAGTATTTT
TRBV13	TRBD1	-	TRBJ2-7	CASSEGQGYEQYF	TGTGCCAGCAGCGAGGGACAGGGCTACGAGCAGTACTTC
TRBV27	TRBD2	once	TRBJ2-1	CASSTRGTSYNEQFF	TGTGCCAGCAGTACAAGGGGGACTAGCTACAATGAGCAGTTCTTC
TRBV5-5	-	-	TRBJ2-3	CASSFYPSGTDTQYF	TGTGCCAGCAGCTTTTATCCTAGCGGCACAGATACGCAGTATTTT
TRBV2	-	-	TRBJ2-7	CASKGYYEQYF	TGTGCCAGCAAGGGGTACTACGAGCAGTACTTC
TRBV6-1	TRBD1	once	TRBJ1-4	CASSPDRGTNEKLFF	TGTGCCAGCAGTCCAGACAGGGGAACTAATGAAAAACTGTTTTTT
TRBV18	-	-	TRBJ2-5	CASSPRGSQETQYF	TGTGCCAGCTCACCAAGGGGTTCACAAGAGACCCAGTACTTC
TRBV4-1	-	once	TRBJ2-1	CATGEPFSYNEQFF	TGCGCCACCGGGGAGCCCTTCTCCTACAATGAGCAGTTCTTC
TRBV5-4	TRBD1	-	TRBJ1-1	CASSLDRGNTEAFF	TGTGCCAGCAGCTTGGACAGGGGGAACACTGAAGCTTTCTTT
TRBV10-2	TRBD1	few	TRBJ1-5	CASAQGDGPQHF	TGCGCCAGTGCACAGGGGGACGGGCCCCAGCATTTT
TRBV25-1	-	-	TRBJ2-7	CASRGGPYEQYF	TGTGCCAGCAGGGGGGGGCCTTACGAGCAGTACTTC
TRBV27	TRBD1	-	TRBJ2-2	CASSPGQGTGELFF	TGTGCCAGCAGTCCGGGACAGGGTACCGGGGAGCTGTTTTTT
TRBV28	TRBD1	-	TRBJ1-2	CASSPSGDRGYGYTF	TGTGCCAGCAGCCCTTCCGGTGACAGGGGGTACGGCTACACCTTC
TRBV2	-	-	TRBJ1-5	CASSERSGDQPQHF	TGTGCCAGCAGTGAAAGGTCGGGGGATCAGCCCCAGCATTTT
TRBV5-1	-	-	TRBJ2-5	CASSSRQVQETQYF	TGCGCCAGCAGCTCCCGACAGGTACAAGAGACCCAGTACTTC
TRBV5-5	-	-	TRBJ1-2	CASSFNGAQNFGYTF	TGTGCCAGCAGCTTTAACGGAGCCCAAAACTTCGGCTACACCTTC
TRBV6-1	-	-	TRBJ2-3	CASRRGPTDTQYF	TGTGCCAGCAGGCGGGGGCCAACAGATACGCAGTATTTT
TRBV9	TRBD2	-	TRBJ2-3	CASSPRGGSSTDTQYF	TGTGCCAGCAGCCCACGGGGGGGTAGTTCCACAGATACGCAGTATTTT
TRBV10-3	TRBD1	-	TRBJ1-1	CAIRPGGRTEAFF	TGTGCCATCAGGCCAGGGGGGAGAACTGAAGCTTTCTTT
TRBV5-4	TRBD2	-	TRBJ2-1	CASQSVVAGGNNEQFF	TGTGCCAGCCAAAGCGTAGTAGCGGGGGGAAACAATGAGCAGTTCTTC